A selection of T cell receptor beta chains follows, all from one sample in a study of cytotoxic CD8 clonotypes in ibrutinib-treated CLL. Repertoires were generated with immunoSEQ multiplex PCR, while TCRdb's copy carries only in-frame clones and drops some. The sample records about 50,000 clones, 70% to 90% being singletons. The sequencing here drew on PBMCs, taken after 24 months of ibrutinib treatment. These TCRs come from a human donor with chronic lymphocytic leukemia. Each CDR3 is given with its conserved first and last residue. D genes are given only for firm matches. Rows give clone size only sometimes, using once, few, many, or a class for an expanded clone.

v_call: TRBV6-1; d_call: TRBD1; j_call: TRBJ2-5; clone_size: -; cdr3_aa: CASSEVGRGLETQYF; cdr3_nt: TGTGCCAGCAGTGAGGTCGGCAGGGGGCTAGAGACCCAGTACTTC
v_call: TRBV27; d_call: TRBD1; j_call: TRBJ1-2; clone_size: -; cdr3_aa: CASSLLPDRGQGYTF; cdr3_nt: TGTGCCAGCAGTTTATTACCCGACAGGGGACAAGGCTACACCTTC
v_call: TRBV4-1; d_call: TRBD1; j_call: TRBJ2-1; clone_size: -; cdr3_aa: CASSQEGQGVGEQFF; cdr3_nt: TGCGCCAGCAGCCAAGAGGGACAGGGGGTAGGTGAGCAGTTCTTC
v_call: TRBV6-4; d_call: TRBD1; j_call: TRBJ2-1; clone_size: -; cdr3_aa: CASSKWGTDSRSYNEQFF; cdr3_nt: TGTGCCAGCAGTAAGTGGGGGACAGATTCTCGTTCCTACAATGAGCAGTTCTTC
v_call: TRBV6-1; d_call: -; j_call: TRBJ1-2; clone_size: -; cdr3_aa: CASSDLGVDDYGYTF; cdr3_nt: TGTGCCAGCAGTGACTTGGGGGTCGATGACTATGGCTACACCTTC
v_call: TRBV29-1; d_call: -; j_call: TRBJ1-5; clone_size: -; cdr3_aa: CSVELAVNQPQHF; cdr3_nt: TGCAGCGTTGAGTTGGCAGTGAATCAGCCCCAGCATTTT
v_call: TRBV11-2; d_call: TRBD2; j_call: TRBJ2-1; clone_size: -; cdr3_aa: CASSLQGLAKYNEQFF; cdr3_nt: TGTGCCAGCAGCTTACAGGGACTAGCCAAATACAATGAGCAGTTCTTC
v_call: TRBV27; d_call: -; j_call: TRBJ1-2; clone_size: -; cdr3_aa: CASRSGDRGYTF; cdr3_nt: TGTGCCAGCAGATCGGGGGATAGGGGCTACACCTTC
v_call: TRBV11-2; d_call: TRBD2; j_call: TRBJ2-5; clone_size: -; cdr3_aa: CASSPPSGSRETQYF; cdr3_nt: TGTGCCAGCAGCCCACCCAGCGGGAGTCGAGAGACCCAGTACTTC
v_call: TRBV7-8; d_call: -; j_call: TRBJ2-5; clone_size: -; cdr3_aa: CASSFDGGGRSTQYF; cdr3_nt: TGTGCCAGCAGCTTTGACGGAGGAGGACGTAGTACCCAGTACTTC
v_call: TRBV7-9; d_call: -; j_call: TRBJ1-1; clone_size: -; cdr3_aa: CASSLRTTQAFF; cdr3_nt: TGTGCCAGCAGCCTGAGGACAACCCAAGCTTTCTTT
v_call: TRBV27; d_call: -; j_call: TRBJ1-2; clone_size: -; cdr3_aa: CASRNPGTQIGGYTF; cdr3_nt: TGTGCCAGCCGAAATCCCGGGACACAAATCGGAGGCTACACCTTC
v_call: TRBV5-5; d_call: TRBD2; j_call: TRBJ2-3; clone_size: -; cdr3_aa: CASSTGLAGIGDTQYF; cdr3_nt: TGTGCCAGCAGCACGGGACTAGCGGGAATTGGAGATACGCAGTATTTT
v_call: TRBV7-8; d_call: TRBD2; j_call: TRBJ2-5; clone_size: few; cdr3_aa: CASSLGLAGEQETQYF; cdr3_nt: TGTGCCAGCAGCTTGGGACTAGCGGGAGAGCAAGAGACCCAGTACTTC
v_call: TRBV6-6; d_call: TRBD1; j_call: TRBJ2-7; clone_size: -; cdr3_aa: CASSGTAYEQYF; cdr3_nt: TGTGCCAGCAGCGGGACAGCCTACGAGCAGTACTTC
v_call: TRBV6-5; d_call: -; j_call: TRBJ1-1; clone_size: -; cdr3_aa: CASRGNTEAFF; cdr3_nt: TGTGCCAGCAGAGGGAACACTGAAGCTTTCTTT
v_call: TRBV5-4; d_call: -; j_call: TRBJ2-3; clone_size: -; cdr3_aa: CASSKGSSTDTQYF; cdr3_nt: TGTGCCAGCAGTAAGGGTTCTAGCACAGATACGCAGTATTTT
v_call: TRBV5-1; d_call: TRBD2; j_call: TRBJ2-1; clone_size: -; cdr3_aa: CASSLGLADNEQFF; cdr3_nt: TGCGCCAGCAGCTTGGGACTAGCGGACAATGAGCAGTTCTTC
v_call: TRBV7-2; d_call: -; j_call: TRBJ1-3; clone_size: -; cdr3_aa: CASSLEAGAIYF; cdr3_nt: TGTGCCAGCAGCTTAGAAGCAGGGGCCATATATTTT
v_call: TRBV6-4; d_call: -; j_call: TRBJ2-5; clone_size: once; cdr3_aa: CATADRRHQETQYF; cdr3_nt: TGTGCCACTGCAGACAGGCGCCACCAAGAGACCCAGTACTTC
v_call: TRBV19; d_call: -; j_call: TRBJ2-5; clone_size: -; cdr3_aa: CASSIERETQYF; cdr3_nt: TGTGCCAGTAGTATAGAAAGAGAGACCCAGTACTTC
v_call: TRBV5-5; d_call: -; j_call: TRBJ2-7; clone_size: -; cdr3_aa: CASSTFGNGAYEQYF; cdr3_nt: TGTGCCAGCAGTACATTCGGTAATGGGGCCTACGAGCAGTACTTC
v_call: TRBV9; d_call: -; j_call: TRBJ2-4; clone_size: -; cdr3_aa: CASSVGTEAKNIQYF; cdr3_nt: TGTGCCAGCAGCGTAGGGACAGAAGCCAAAAACATTCAGTACTTC
v_call: TRBV5-4; d_call: -; j_call: TRBJ2-2; clone_size: -; cdr3_aa: CASSLDSGELFF; cdr3_nt: TGTGCCAGCAGCTTGGATAGCGGGGAGCTGTTTTTT
v_call: TRBV4-3; d_call: -; j_call: TRBJ1-2; clone_size: -; cdr3_aa: CASSQVIGGDYGYTF; cdr3_nt: TGCGCCAGCAGCCAAGTTATCGGGGGTGACTATGGCTACACCTTC
v_call: TRBV2; d_call: TRBD2; j_call: TRBJ2-2; clone_size: -; cdr3_aa: CASSTSGNTGELFF; cdr3_nt: TGTGCCTCCTCGACTAGCGGAAACACCGGGGAGCTGTTTTTT
v_call: TRBV5-4; d_call: -; j_call: TRBJ1-1; clone_size: -; cdr3_aa: CASSFYQGKGTEAFF; cdr3_nt: TGTGCCAGCAGCTTCTACCAGGGGAAAGGGACTGAAGCTTTCTTT
v_call: TRBV19; d_call: TRBD2; j_call: TRBJ2-2; clone_size: -; cdr3_aa: CASSENSGRVAGELFF; cdr3_nt: TGTGCCAGTAGTGAGAATAGCGGGAGGGTCGCCGGGGAGCTGTTTTTT
v_call: TRBV2; d_call: TRBD1; j_call: TRBJ2-7; clone_size: -; cdr3_aa: CASSDRGLRQEQYF; cdr3_nt: TGTGCCAGCAGTGACAGGGGGCTTCGACAGGAGCAGTACTTC
v_call: TRBV5-4; d_call: -; j_call: TRBJ2-5; clone_size: few; cdr3_aa: CASSVAGRRGTQYF; cdr3_nt: TGTGCCAGCAGCGTGGCGGGCAGGCGGGGGACCCAGTACTTC
v_call: TRBV6-6; d_call: -; j_call: TRBJ2-3; clone_size: -; cdr3_aa: CASSPLAERPDTQYF; cdr3_nt: TGTGCCAGCAGTCCCTTGGCGGAGAGACCAGATACGCAGTATTTT